These 10 T cell receptor beta chains came from one sample sequenced in a study of blood T cell repertoires in COVID-19. Some clones are missing from TCRdb's copy, which holds only in-frame ones; the method was immunoSEQ multiplex PCR. The sample holds 200,000 to 250,000 clones, approximately 90% seen once. Sequenced: PBMCs or T cells enriched from blood (not recorded which). These receptors were taken from a man aged 25-45 years who had recovered from COVID-19.

This CDR3 is CASSLDGLISGANVLTF. The CDR3, as DNA: TGCGCCAGCAGCTTGGACGGACTGATCTCTGGGGCCAACGTCCTGACTTTC. The chain is built from TRBV5-1 and TRBJ2-6; D is possibly TRBD2 (5 bases). The CDR3 contains 17 residues. With 0 bases removed from V and 0 bases from J, the gap between germline ends came to 10 bases. Germline lookup yields CDR1 SGHRS and CDR2 YFSETQ.

V and J are TRBV29-1 and TRBJ1-1; 12 positions match TRBD1. The CDR3 contains 14 residues. Germline V gives CDR1 SQVTM, CDR2 ANQGSEA. The trim removed 7 bases at V and 7 bases at J, leaving 10 bases unmatched. The CDR3 nucleotides are TGCAGCGCTGAGGGGGGACAGGGGGCCGGTGAAGCTTTCTTT. Protein sequence: CSAEGGQGAGEAFF.

The DNA of the CDR3 is TGTGCCAGCAGCGTTGCACTAGCGGGGGCAGACACCGGGGAGCTGTTTTTT. Translation gives CASSVALAGADTGELFF. The rearrangement uses TRBV5-5 and TRBJ2-2; 11 nucleotides align to TRBD2. The V and J ends lost 4 bases and 3 bases, in that order; junction bases with no gene match: 8. Germline CDR1 is SGHKS and CDR2 is YYEKEE (reference sequence). CDR3 length equals 17 residues.

V usage is TRBV28 and J usage is TRBJ1-5; TRBD1 matches 10 bases. Germline trimming cut 6 bases from V and 0 bases from J; bases unmatched to any gene: 8. Per the germline V gene, CDR1 is MDHEN and CDR2 is SYDVKM. CDR3 size: 17 residues. CDR3: CASRRQGAVDSNQPQHF. The CDR3 nucleotides are TGTGCCAGCAGGCGACAGGGGGCTGTGGATAGCAATCAGCCCCAGCATTTT.

The chain combines TRBV18 with TRBJ1-3; perhaps TRBD1 as D (5 bases). The V and J ends lost 1 base and 0 bases respectively, with 10 bases between them. The CDR3 contains 16 residues. CDR1 KGHSH and CDR2 LQKENI come from the germline V gene. The CDR3, as DNA: TGTGCCAGCTCACCACGGGCAGACAGCTCTGGAAACACCATATATTTT. Amino acid sequence: CASSPRADSSGNTIYF. Filled out from reference TRBV18 and TRBJ1-3, the complete variable domain reads NAGVMQNPRHLVRRRGQEARLRCSPMKGHSHVYWYRQLPEEGLKFMVYLQKENIIDESGMPKERFSAEFPKEGPSILRIQQVVRGDSAAYFCASSPRADSSGNTIYFGEGSWLTVV.

The chain recombines TRBV24-1 with TRBJ1-2; D ambiguous. V was trimmed by 2 bases and J by 4 bases, leaving 7 bases between them. The CDR3 loop spans 13 amino acids. Per germline, CDR1 KGHDR and CDR2 SFDVKD. The CDR3 DNA reads TGTGCCACCAGTGATTCCGGGGTCTATGGCTACACCTTC. Its translation is CATSDSGVYGYTF.

V and J are TRBV2 and TRBJ1-3; no firm D call. Germline loops: CDR1 SNHLY, CDR2 FYNNEI. The CDR3 covers 15 residues. V was trimmed by 5 bases and J by 2 bases, leaving 13 bases between them. The chain's CDR3 is CASSPQVSPGNTIYF. The CDR3 DNA reads TGTGCCAGCAGTCCTCAGGTTTCCCCTGGAAACACCATATATTTT.

The V gene is TRBV12-3 or TRBV12-4, the J gene TRBJ2-2; TRBD1 matches at 8 bases. V gave up 10 bases and J gave up 4 bases; unmatched junction bases: 2. The CDR3 covers 12 residues. The CDR3 is CAIGQGTGELFF. The CDR3 region has the DNA TGTGCCATCGGACAGGGCACCGGGGAGCTGTTTTTT.

CDR3 DNA: TGTGCCTGGAGCCAAGGACAGTTCAGACAGCCCCAGCATTTT. This sequence encodes CAWSQGQFRQPQHF. The V and J genes are TRBV30 and TRBJ1-5, with a tentative D call TRBD1 (6 bases). Trimming removed 3 bases from V and 7 bases from J, with 16 bases in between. Germline V gives CDR1 GTSNPN, CDR2 SVGIG (reference sequence). The CDR3 extends over 14 amino acids.

The chain joins TRBV9 to TRBJ2-2; TRBD1 matches at 9 bases. Germline V gene lookup returns CDR1 SGDLS and CDR2 YYNGEE. This CDR3 is 17 amino acids long. V was clipped by 3 bases and J by 6 bases; unmatched bases: 12. CDR3 DNA: TGTGCCAGCAGCGAAACCGGGACAGGGATAAGGGCCGGGGAGCTGTTTTTT. Translating it yields CASSETGTGIRAGELFF. Variable domain in full (rest from reference TRBV9 and TRBJ2-2): DSGVTQTPKHLITATGQRVTLRCSPRSGDLSVYWYQQSLDQGLQFLIQYYNGEERAKGNILERFSAQQFPDLHSELNLSSLELGDSALYFCASSETGTGIRAGELFFGEGSRLTVL.